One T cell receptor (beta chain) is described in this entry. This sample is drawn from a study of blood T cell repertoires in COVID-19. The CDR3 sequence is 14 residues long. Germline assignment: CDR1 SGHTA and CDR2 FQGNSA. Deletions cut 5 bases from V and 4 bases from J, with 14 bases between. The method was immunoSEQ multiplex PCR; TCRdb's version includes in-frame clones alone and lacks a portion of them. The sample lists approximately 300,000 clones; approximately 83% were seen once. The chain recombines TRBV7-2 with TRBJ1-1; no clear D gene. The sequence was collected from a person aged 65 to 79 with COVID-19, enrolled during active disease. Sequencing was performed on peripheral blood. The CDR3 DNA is TGTGCCAGCAGCCCCACGTATTCGGGCACTGAAGCTTTCTTT. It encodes CASSPTYSGTEAFF.